This T cell receptor (beta chain) was identified during a study of T cells in localized non-small cell lung cancer. General study results and limits: Among the top 100 tumor clones, a median about 58 appeared in adjacent lung.

CDR3 length: 14 amino acids. V was clipped by 1 base and J by 4 bases; unmatched bases: 2. Germline-derived CDR1 and CDR2 are LNHNV and YYDKDF (reference sequence). Using immunoSEQ multiplex PCR, the repertoire was profiled, and TCRdb retains in-frame clones only, with some absent. The top ten clones hold about 4% of a sample with 90,000 to 100,000 clones, roughly 93% of them seen once. Regarding this clone: What it binds is not known.

Sequences were derived from PBMCs, sampled before any cancer treatment. The sequence derives from a woman aged 35-75 years with stage II squamous cell lung carcinoma. The rearrangement links TRBV15 to TRBJ1-1; 8 bases match TRBD1. The CDR3 DNA is TGTGCCACCAGCAGAGGGCAGGGGGCCACTGAAGCTTTCTTT. Translating gives CATSRGQGATEAFF.